A single sample is the source of the 9 T cell receptor beta chains below, sequenced in a study of identical twins. TCRdb analysed the 5' RACE reads with MiXCR anew, one entry per CDR3 protein. The sample consists of around 1.7 million distinct CDR3 sequences, roughly 35% of them appearing once. The material sequenced was cord blood. The origin of the receptors is a newborn girl in good health.

The chain is built from TRBV20-1 and TRBJ1-5; 9 positions agree with TRBD1. The germline V gene has CDR1 DFQATT and CDR2 SNEGSKA (reference sequence). This CDR3 comprises 14 residues. The V segment lost 2 bases and the J segment 7 bases; nucleotides outside the gene matches: 6. CDR3 loop: CSARRTGVGQPQHF. CDR3 nucleotide sequence: TGCAGTGCTAGACGGACAGGGGTAGGGCAGCCCCAGCATTTT.

V gene TRBV5-6 combines with J gene TRBJ2-1; 12 bases align to TRBD2. Germline CDR1 reads SGHDT; CDR2 reads YYEEEE. The CDR3 covers 19 residues. V shed 1 base, J shed 0 bases, and the junction held 8 bases outside the gene matches. CDR3 DNA: TGTGCCAGCAGCTTGCCCCAAGGACTAGCGGGGAGCTCCTACAATGAGCAGTTCTTC. As protein: CASSLPQGLAGSSYNEQFF.

The chain is built from TRBV20-1 and TRBJ1-5; TRBD1 matches at 9 bases. The length of the CDR3 is 15 residues. V was pared by 0 bases and J by 4 bases, with 4 bases of the junction left unmatched. CDR1 and CDR2 (germline): DFQATT, SNEGSKA (reference sequence). CDR3 residues: CSARDSGTGNQPQHF. The DNA of the CDR3 is TGCAGTGCTAGAGATTCCGGGACAGGGAATCAGCCCCAGCATTTT.

The chain uses TRBV20-1 and TRBJ2-5; 12 positions match TRBD2. CDR3 length: 14 residues. CDR1 and CDR2 from the germline V gene are DFQATT and SNEGSKA (reference sequence). Trimming took 4 bases from V and 3 from J; bases not matched to a gene: 3. The CDR3 sequence is CSAIRTSGEETQYF. For the CDR3, the DNA is TGCAGTGCTATCCGGACTAGCGGGGAAGAGACCCAGTACTTC.

The rearrangement uses TRBV30 and TRBJ1-2; D gene ambiguous. There are 11 residues in the CDR3. V lost 8 bases and J lost 6, with 13 bases in between. Germline loops: CDR1 GTSNPN, CDR2 SVGIG (reference sequence). CDR3 sequence (DNA): TGTGCCGGAACGGGTGTTGATGGCTACACCTTC. As protein: CAGTGVDGYTF.

This clonotype was counted only a few times. V gene TRBV14 combines with J gene TRBJ2-5; 7 nucleotides agree with TRBD1. In germline, CDR1 is SGHDN, CDR2 FVKESK. CDR3 length: 13 residues. V dropped 7 bases and J dropped 4; count of bases not matched to a gene: 6. CDR3 loop: CASTYRGAETQYF. The CDR3, as DNA: TGTGCCAGCACCTACAGGGGAGCAGAGACCCAGTACTTC. Complete variable domain (other parts from reference TRBV14 and TRBJ2-5): EAGVTQFPSHSVIEKGQTVTLRCDPISGHDNLYWYRRVMGKEIKFLLHFVKESKQDESGMPNNRFLAERTGGTYSTLKVQPAELEDSGVYFCASTYRGAETQYFGPGTRLLVL.

The chain uses TRBV2 and TRBJ2-1, with 7 bases aligning to TRBD1. Germline V gives CDR1 SNHLY, CDR2 FYNNEI. This CDR3 region has 14 residues. V dropped 3 bases and J dropped 10; count of bases not matched to a gene: 9. The CDR3 nucleotides are TGTGCCAGCAGTGACCGACAGGGAACCTACGAGCAGTTCTTC. Its translation: CASSDRQGTYEQFF.

This clonotype was observed many times. V gene TRBV24-1 combines with J gene TRBJ2-1, with TRBD2 as a possible D gene (6 bases). Germline V gene sequence: CDR1 KGHDR, CDR2 SFDVKD. Trimming cost V 6 bases and J 8 bases, with 7 bases left between them. This CDR3 has 11 residues. The CDR3 here is CATSRGYEQFF. The CDR3 DNA follows: TGTGCCACCAGTCGGGGGTATGAGCAGTTCTTC.

This clonotype was observed at least ten times. V usage is TRBV2 and J usage is TRBJ2-1, with 11 positions matching TRBD2. The CDR3 runs 15 residues. Germline V gives CDR1 SNHLY, CDR2 FYNNEI. V lost 7 bases to trimming and J lost 5 bases; unmatched junction nucleotides: 7. This CDR3 reads CASKSTSGRNNEQFF. The CDR3 coding sequence is TGTGCCAGCAAGTCCACTAGCGGGAGAAACAATGAGCAGTTCTTC.